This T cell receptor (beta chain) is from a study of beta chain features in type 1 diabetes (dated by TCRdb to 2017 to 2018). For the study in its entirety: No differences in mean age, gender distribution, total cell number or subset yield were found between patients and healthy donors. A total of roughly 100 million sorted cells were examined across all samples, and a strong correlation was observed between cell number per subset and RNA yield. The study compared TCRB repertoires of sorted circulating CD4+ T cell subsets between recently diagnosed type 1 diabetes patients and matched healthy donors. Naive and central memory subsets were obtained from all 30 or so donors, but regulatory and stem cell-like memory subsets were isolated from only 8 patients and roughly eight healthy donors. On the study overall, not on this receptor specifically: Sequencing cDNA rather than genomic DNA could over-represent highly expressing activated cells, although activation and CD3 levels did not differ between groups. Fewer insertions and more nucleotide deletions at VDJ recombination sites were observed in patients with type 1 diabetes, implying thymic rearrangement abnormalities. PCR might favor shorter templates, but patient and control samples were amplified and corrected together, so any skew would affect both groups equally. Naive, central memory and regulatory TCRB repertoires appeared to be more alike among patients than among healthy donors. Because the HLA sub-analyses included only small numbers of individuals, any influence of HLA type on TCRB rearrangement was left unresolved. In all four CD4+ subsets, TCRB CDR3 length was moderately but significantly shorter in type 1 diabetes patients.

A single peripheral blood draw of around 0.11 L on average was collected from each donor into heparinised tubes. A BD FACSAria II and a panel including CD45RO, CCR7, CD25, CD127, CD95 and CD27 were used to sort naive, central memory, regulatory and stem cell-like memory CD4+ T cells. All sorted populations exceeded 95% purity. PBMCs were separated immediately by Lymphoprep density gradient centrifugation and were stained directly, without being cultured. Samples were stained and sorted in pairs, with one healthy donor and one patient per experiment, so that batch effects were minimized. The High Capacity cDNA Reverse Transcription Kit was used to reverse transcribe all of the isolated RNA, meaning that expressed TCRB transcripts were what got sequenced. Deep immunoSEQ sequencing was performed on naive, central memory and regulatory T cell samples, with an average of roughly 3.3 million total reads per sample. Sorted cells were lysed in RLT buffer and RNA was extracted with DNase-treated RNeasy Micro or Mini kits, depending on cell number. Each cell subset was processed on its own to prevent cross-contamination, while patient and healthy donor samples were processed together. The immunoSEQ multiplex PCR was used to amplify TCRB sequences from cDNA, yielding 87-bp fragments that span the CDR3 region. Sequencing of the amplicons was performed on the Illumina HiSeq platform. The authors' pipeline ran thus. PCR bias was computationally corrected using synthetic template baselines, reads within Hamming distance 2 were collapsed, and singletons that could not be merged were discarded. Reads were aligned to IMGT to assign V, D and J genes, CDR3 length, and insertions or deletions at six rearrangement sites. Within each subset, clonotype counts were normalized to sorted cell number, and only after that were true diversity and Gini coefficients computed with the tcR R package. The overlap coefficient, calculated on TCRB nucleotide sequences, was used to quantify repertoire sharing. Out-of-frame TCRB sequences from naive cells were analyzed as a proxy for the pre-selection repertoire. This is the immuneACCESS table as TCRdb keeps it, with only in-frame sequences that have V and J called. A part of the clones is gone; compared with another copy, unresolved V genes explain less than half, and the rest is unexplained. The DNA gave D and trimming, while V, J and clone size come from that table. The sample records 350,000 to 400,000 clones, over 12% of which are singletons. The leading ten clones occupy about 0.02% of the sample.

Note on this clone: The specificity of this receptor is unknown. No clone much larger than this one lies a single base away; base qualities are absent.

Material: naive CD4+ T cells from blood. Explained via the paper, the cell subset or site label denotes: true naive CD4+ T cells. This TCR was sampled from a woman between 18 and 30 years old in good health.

The nucleotides read TGTGCCAGCAGCCCCAGGACAGCCTCCCTCTCCTACGAGCAGTACTTC. Its protein product is CASSPRTASLSYEQYF. The chain employs TRBV7-9 and TRBJ2-7; the D region possibly corresponds to TRBD1 (6 bases align). Per the germline V gene (reference sequence), SEHNR is the CDR1 and FQNEAQ is the CDR2. The CDR3 runs 16 amino acids, cysteine and phenylalanine included. Just CDR3 DNA is preserved here, 48 bases in frame from base 1. V gives up 5 bases and J gives up 0 bases, and the segment between their germline ends measures 17 bases.